The 17 T cell receptor beta chains below were found in one sample sequenced in a study of PD-1 blockade in classical Hodgkin lymphoma. As to time point: newly diagnosed, previously untreated cHL patient sample. After PBMCs were thawed, their CD8+ T cells were isolated by magnetic negative selection. The data were produced by immunoSEQ multiplex PCR, yet TCRdb's version contains in-frame clones alone and is incomplete. The sample carries about 14,000 clones, roughly nine tenths recorded once. Sequenced: CD8+ T cells from blood. These receptors were taken from a human donor with classical Hodgkin lymphoma.

The chain employs TRBV23-1 and TRBJ1-3; D is undetermined. TRBV23-1 is recorded as an ORF, its role being uncertain. V was shortened by 1 base and J by 0 bases, with 10 bases between the two germline ends. This CDR3 is built from 16 residues. The CDR3 loop reads CASSQWISFSGNTIYF. The CDR3 DNA sequence: TGCGCCAGCAGTCAATGGATCAGCTTCTCTGGAAACACCATATATTTT.

The CDR3 spells CASSYRLAGSYEQYF. Here the CDR3 DNA reads TGTGCCAGCAGTTACAGGCTAGCGGGCTCCTACGAGCAGTACTTC. The chain joins TRBV6-5 to TRBJ2-7; TRBD2 matches 8 bases. The CDR3 length is 15 residues. Germline lookup yields CDR1 MNHEY and CDR2 SVGAGI. V lost 2 bases, J lost 0 bases, and 3 bases stayed unmatched.

J is TRBJ2-5 and V is TRBV11-2; D tentatively fits TRBD1 or TRBD2 (7 bases each). The CDR3 is 14 residues long. CDR1 is SGHAT, CDR2 FQNNGV, per germline. The V and J ends lost 7 bases and 5 bases respectively, with 17 bases between them. Here the CDR3 reads CASTWEGAGETQYF. CDR3 DNA sequence: TGTGCCAGCACCTGGGAGGGGGCTGGTGAGACCCAGTACTTC.

This rearrangement joins TRBV28 to TRBJ2-1; tentatively, D is TRBD1 or TRBD2 (6 bases each). The CDR3 loop spans 17 amino acids. V lost 1 base and J 1 base, leaving 14 bases between the germline ends. CDR1 MDHEN and CDR2 SYDVKM come from the germline V gene. The CDR3 region is CASSLFRRGGSYNEQFF. CDR3 nucleotides: TGTGCCAGCAGTTTATTTCGCAGGGGAGGATCCTACAATGAGCAGTTCTTC. Combining the CDR3 with reference TRBV28 and TRBJ2-1 gives the whole variable domain DVKVTQSSRYLVKRTGEKVFLECVQDMDHENMFWYRQDPGLGLRLIYFSYDVKMKEKGDIPEGYSVSREKKERFSLILESASTNQTSMYLCASSLFRRGGSYNEQFFGPGTRLTVL.

In this sample, this clone turned up a few times. This sequence joins TRBV9 and TRBJ1-1; TRBD1 agrees at 7 bases. The CDR3 is made up of 14 amino acids. Trimming cost V 0 bases and J 6 bases; bases outside gene matches: 5. The germline V gene encodes CDR1 SGDLS and CDR2 YYNGEE. The CDR3 is CASSVGGGSAEAFF. CDR3 DNA: TGTGCCAGCAGCGTAGGAGGGGGCAGCGCTGAAGCTTTCTTT. Filled out from reference TRBV9 and TRBJ1-1, the complete variable domain reads DSGVTQTPKHLITATGQRVTLRCSPRSGDLSVYWYQQSLDQGLQFLIQYYNGEERAKGNILERFSAQQFPDLHSELNLSSLELGDSALYFCASSVGGGSAEAFFGQGTRLTVV.

This clone was recorded a few times. The chain uses TRBV10-2 and TRBJ1-5; D possibly corresponds to TRBD1 (5 bases). V dropped 8 bases and J dropped 5 bases, with 10 bases sitting between them. This CDR3 has 12 residues. From germline, CDR1 is WSHSY and CDR2 SAAADI. In DNA, the CDR3 is TGCGCCAGCTCGGGGGGGGATCAGCCCCAGCATTTT. As protein: CASSGGDQPQHF.

The chain carries TRBV7-8 and TRBJ1-2; perhaps TRBD1 as D (5 bases). Germline V gene sequence: CDR1 SGHVS, CDR2 FQNEAQ. The length of the CDR3 is 18 residues. Trimming left V 6 bases short and J 4 bases short, with 27 bases between. The CDR3 is CASRALTGPGVYFYGYTF. The CDR3 DNA sequence: TGTGCCAGCAGGGCTCTTACGGGGCCCGGGGTGTATTTCTATGGCTACACCTTC.

Remarks on this clone: Other nucleotide sequences in the sample specify the same CDR3. The chain combines TRBV7-2 with TRBJ1-1; D uncertain. Germline V CDR1 and CDR2: SGHTA, FQGNSA. There are 12 residues in the CDR3. Trimming removed 1 base from V and 3 bases from J, with 3 bases in between. In DNA, the CDR3 is TGTGCCAGCAGCTTAGGTTACACTGAAGCTTTCTTT. Translated, it gives CASSLGYTEAFF.

V usage is TRBV7-9 and J usage is TRBJ1-1, with D possibly TRBD1 on 6 matching bases. Germline loops: CDR1 SEHNR, CDR2 FQNEAQ (reference sequence). V lost 3 bases and J lost 5, with 13 bases in between. This CDR3 has 14 residues. The CDR3 coding sequence is TGTGCCAGCAGCTTTAGGGGGGGGCTGACTGAAGCTTTCTTT. It is translated as CASSFRGGLTEAFF.

This chain uses TRBV10-2 with TRBJ1-5, with 7 bases that match TRBD1. CDR3 length equals 14 residues. From germline, CDR1 is WSHSY and CDR2 SAAADI. V lost 5 bases to trimming and J lost 1 base; unmatched junction nucleotides: 2. CDR3 DNA sequence: TGCGCCAGCAGTCAGGGGGACAGCAATCAGCCCCAGCATTTT. Protein: CASSQGDSNQPQHF.

This chain uses TRBV27 with TRBJ2-2, with D unclear. Trimming removed 7 bases from V and 5 bases from J, with 8 bases in between. Germline-derived CDR1 and CDR2 are MNHEY and SMNVEV (reference sequence). The CDR3 totals 12 residues. This chain's CDR3 is CASTSGTGELFF. CDR3 nucleotides: TGTGCCAGCACTTCAGGAACCGGGGAGCTGTTTTTT.

This clone was detected once. The rearrangement joins TRBV13 to TRBJ2-3, with D unresolved. Trimming pared 0 bases from V and 8 bases from J, leaving 6 bases between. Germline-derived CDR1 and CDR2 are PRHDT and FYEKMQ (reference sequence). The CDR3 sequence is 12 residues long. The CDR3 loop is CASSLGEGTQYF. CDR3 sequence (DNA): TGTGCCAGCAGCTTAGGGGAAGGTACGCAGTATTTT.

The chain couples TRBV5-5 to TRBJ1-2, with TRBD1 identical over 7 bases. Trimming removed 0 bases from V and 4 bases from J; junction bases left unmatched: 3. Germline CDR1 reads SGHKS; CDR2 reads YYEKEE (reference sequence). This CDR3 is built from 14 residues. CDR3 sequence: CASSLEGASYGYTF. DNA of the CDR3: TGTGCCAGCAGCTTGGAGGGGGCCTCCTATGGCTACACCTTC.

This chain connects TRBV6-1 to TRBJ2-3; perhaps TRBD1 as D (6 bases). V dropped 3 bases and J dropped 4 bases, with 23 bases sitting between them. CDR1 is MNHNS and CDR2 is SASEGT in the germline V gene. CDR3 length: 18 residues. The CDR3 sequence is CASSDQMEGAGDADTQYF. DNA for the CDR3: TGTGCCAGCAGTGATCAAATGGAAGGGGCAGGGGACGCAGATACGCAGTATTTT.

V is TRBV6-5 and J is TRBJ2-2; D gene unclear. Trimming shortened V by 0 bases and J by 6 bases, and 5 bases separated the two germline ends. CDR1 is MNHEY, CDR2 SVGAGI, per germline. The CDR3 is made up of 13 amino acids. CDR3 in DNA: TGTGCCAGCAGTTACTCGGATCCCGGGGAGCTGTTTTTT. The encoded protein is CASSYSDPGELFF.

V gene TRBV11-3 combines with J gene TRBJ2-2, with D unresolved. Trimming took off 2 bases at V and 6 bases at J, with 4 bases between the two ends. CDR1 is SGHNT and CDR2 is YENEEA in the germline V gene. The CDR3 runs 12 residues. The CDR3 DNA sequence: TGTGCCAGCAGCTTATTGTCCGGGGAGCTGTTTTTT. Residues: CASSLLSGELFF.

The chain recombines TRBV7-8 with TRBJ2-4; the match to TRBD2 covers 10 bases. Trimming removed 5 bases from V and 0 bases from J; junction bases left unmatched: 13. The germline V gene has CDR1 SGHVS and CDR2 FQNEAQ. CDR3 size: 19 residues. The CDR3 DNA follows: TGTGCCAGCAGCCCCGGGACTAGCGCTAAATTGCTAGCCAAAAACATTCAGTACTTC. The encoded protein is CASSPGTSAKLLAKNIQYF.